This TCR beta chain was identified during a study of human T cells and chemical hapten exposure. This clonotype was recorded a few times. MiXCR, applied by TCRdb to the RACE reads, yields one record per CDR3 protein. The sample carries some 80,000 distinct CDR3 sequences, 11% recorded once. CDR1 is SQVTM and CDR2 is ANQGSEA in the germline V gene. V was cut by 7 bases and J by 0 bases, with 12 bases left in between. The CDR3 totals 13 residues. The time point here: patch test 2, 6 weeks after DPC sensitization. Treatment reported: therapeutic diphenylcyclopropenone sensitization with weekly scalp DPC. The sequence was collected from a man younger than 30 with alopecia areata. Some clones in this sample may be carry-over from other donors' samples. V gene TRBV29-1 combines with J gene TRBJ1-1; a weak D match, TRBD1 (6 bases). The sequencing used whole blood, collected in connection with sensitization to the hapten diphenylcyclopropenone (DPC). The CDR3 region has the DNA TGCAGCGCACAGGGACGGCTGAACACTGAAGCTTTCTTT. Its translation: CSAQGRLNTEAFF.